These T cell receptor beta chains were read from a single sample in a study of untreated major depressive disorder. Assay: immunoSEQ multiplex PCR; the TCRdb copy retains only in-frame clones and omits some. The sample has about 18,000 clones; 85% to 90% are singletons. Sequenced sample: CD4+ T cells from PBMCs. These receptors were obtained from a woman younger than 45 in good health. The CDR3 runs from the conserved cysteine through the conserved F or W. The order of the fields is clone size, D gene, J gene, V gene, CDR3 DNA, CDR3 protein. D genes are given only for firm matches. Size tells how often a clone was seen (once, few, many) or the class of an expanded clone, and some rows leave it out.

- | - | TRBJ2-2 | TRBV7-6 | TGTGCCAGCAGCCCAACGACAGGACCCCTAAGAGTAAACACCGGGGAGCTGTTTTTT | CASSPTTGPLRVNTGELFF
- | - | TRBJ2-3 | TRBV6-5 | TGTGCCAGCAGTCCTCGGATGGGCACAGATACGCAGTATTTT | CASSPRMGTDTQYF
- | - | TRBJ1-2 | TRBV7-8 | TGTGCCAGCAGCTTAGCGCGGACAGCCCTTAATGGCTACACCTTC | CASSLARTALNGYTF
- | - | TRBJ2-6 | TRBV5-1 | TGCGCCAGCGGGGGAGGGGCCAACGTCCTGACTTTC | CASGGGANVLTF
- | - | TRBJ1-3 | TRBV4-1 | TGCGCCAGCAGCCAAGATTCGAACTCTGGAAACACCATATATTTT | CASSQDSNSGNTIYF
few | - | TRBJ1-5 | TRBV6-5 | TGTGCCAGCAGTCCCTTCCCAACGGATCAGCCCCAGCATTTT | CASSPFPTDQPQHF
- | - | TRBJ2-7 | TRBV18 | TGTGCCAGCTCAGCCCCTACCACCAAGAACGAGCAGTACTTC | CASSAPTTKNEQYF
- | - | TRBJ2-4 | TRBV7-2 | TGTGCCAGCAGCCCCGACAGGTTTGGCAAAAACATTCAGTACTTC | CASSPDRFGKNIQYF
- | - | TRBJ2-2 | TRBV15 | TGTGCCACCAGCAGATCTATAGACCCTGTATTGGACACCGGGGAGCTGTTTTTT | CATSRSIDPVLDTGELFF
- | - | TRBJ2-2 | TRBV5-1 | TGCGCCAGCACCCCGGTCAGTAACACCGGGGAGCTGTTTTTT | CASTPVSNTGELFF
- | - | TRBJ2-6 | TRBV27 | TGTGCCAGCAGTTCCCAACGGGCCAACGTCCTGACTTTC | CASSSQRANVLTF